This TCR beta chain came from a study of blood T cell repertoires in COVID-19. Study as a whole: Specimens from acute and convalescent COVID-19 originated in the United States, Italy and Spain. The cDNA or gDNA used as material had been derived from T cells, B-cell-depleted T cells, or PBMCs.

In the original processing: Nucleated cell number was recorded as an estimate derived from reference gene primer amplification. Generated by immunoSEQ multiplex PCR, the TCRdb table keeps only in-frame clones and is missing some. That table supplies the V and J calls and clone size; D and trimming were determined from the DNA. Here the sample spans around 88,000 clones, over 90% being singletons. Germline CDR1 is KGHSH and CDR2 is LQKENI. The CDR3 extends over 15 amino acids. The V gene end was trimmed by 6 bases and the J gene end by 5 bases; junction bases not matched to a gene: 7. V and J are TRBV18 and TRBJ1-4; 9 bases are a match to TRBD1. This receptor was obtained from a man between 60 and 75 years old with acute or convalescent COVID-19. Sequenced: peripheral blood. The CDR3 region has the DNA TGTGCCAGCTCTCCCACCGGGACAGGGAATGAAAAACTGTTTTTT. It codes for CASSPTGTGNEKLFF. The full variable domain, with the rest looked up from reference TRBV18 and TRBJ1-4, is NAGVMQNPRHLVRRRGQEARLRCSPMKGHSHVYWYRQLPEEGLKFMVYLQKENIIDESGMPKERFSAEFPKEGPSILRIQQVVRGDSAAYFCASSPTGTGNEKLFFGSGTQLSVL.